These T cell receptor beta chains were read from a single sample in a study of T cells in Graves' hyperthyroidism and ophthalmopathy. Each CDR3 protein is one row after TCRdb ran MiXCR on the multiplex PCR reads. The profile shows approximately 430,000 distinct CDR3 sequences, 15% to 19% of them singletons. Specimen: blood. These receptors all come from a woman between 18 and 29 years old with Graves' hyperthyroidism. The CDR3 runs from the conserved cysteine through the conserved F or W. Fields, in order: clone size, J gene, D gene, V gene, CDR3 DNA, CDR3 protein. D genes are given only for firm matches. Rows give clone size only sometimes, using once, few, many, or a class for an expanded clone.

many,TRBJ1-5,.,TRBV10-3,TGTGCCATCAGTGAGGGCGATAGCAATCAGCCCCAGCATTTT,CAISEGDSNQPQHF
many,TRBJ2-7,.,TRBV28,TGTGCCAGCAGTCTCGGAGGCGCGGGCGAGTCCTACGAGCAGTACTTC,CASSLGGAGESYEQYF
few,TRBJ1-4,.,TRBV20-1,TGCAGTGCTCAGACCTTGGGAGGGTTGGGGGAAAAACTGTTTTTT,CSAQTLGGLGEKLFF
few,TRBJ1-1,.,TRBV2,TGTGCCAGCCAGGGTCCCACTGAAGCTTTCTTT,CASQGPTEAFF
.,TRBJ2-2,TRBD2,TRBV19,TGTGCCAGTAGTATCTCCTTTAGCGGGGGGGCATCGGGGGAGCTGTTTTTT,CASSISFSGGASGELFF
.,TRBJ2-7,.,TRBV5-5,TGTGCCAGCAGCGAACAGGGAGACGAGCAGTACTTC,CASSEQGDEQYF
many,TRBJ2-1,TRBD1,TRBV5-1,TGCGCCAGCAGCTTGGTTGGGACAGGGCCGGATGAGCAGTTCTTC,CASSLVGTGPDEQFF
.,TRBJ2-1,TRBD2,TRBV14,TGTGCCAGCAGCCACCCCGGAGGAGTGACGGGGGGTTACAATGAGCAGTTCTTC,CASSHPGGVTGGYNEQFF
many,TRBJ1-1,.,TRBV18,TGTGCCAGCTCACCCCTCGAGCGTGGAAACACTGAAGCTTTCTTT,CASSPLERGNTEAFF
many,TRBJ1-1,.,TRBV11-2,TGTGCCAGCAGCCGACGGGACGGGGCGAACACTGAAGCTTTCTTT,CASSRRDGANTEAFF
many,TRBJ2-1,TRBD2,TRBV5-1,TGCGCCAGCAGCACTAGCGGGAGATCCTACAATGAGCAGTTCTTC,CASSTSGRSYNEQFF
few,TRBJ2-3,TRBD1,TRBV5-1,TGCGCCAGCAGCTTGCGGCAGGGGGCATCAGATACGCAGTATTTT,CASSLRQGASDTQYF
many,TRBJ2-3,.,TRBV20-1,TGCAGTGCTACCACCCCGCTGGAGGAGGCAGATACGCAGTATTTT,CSATTPLEEADTQYF
many,TRBJ2-6,.,TRBV6-2/TRBV6-3,TGTGCCAGCAGTTACAACTCTGGGGCCAACGTCCTGACTTTC,CASSYNSGANVLTF
many,TRBJ2-5,.,TRBV20-1,TGCAGTGCTAGAGATACCGGCTGGGAGACCCAGTACTTC,CSARDTGWETQYF